This T cell receptor (beta chain) was captured in a study of T cells in Graves' hyperthyroidism and ophthalmopathy. Across the study: Prior to any treatment, at the point of initial diagnosis, peripheral blood was collected.

As to this clonotype: Its antigen is not known.

The study, taken as a whole, reports: Ophthalmopathy, which appeared later, was predicted by the model a median around 6.5 months before onset. Most thyroid clonotypes that were expanded above 0.001 also turned up in blood.

Uncontrolled infection, other autoimmune disease, pregnancy or lactation excluded patients. V was clipped by 5 bases and J by 3 bases, with 17 bases between them. Germline values: CDR1 MDHEN, CDR2 SYDVKM. The CDR3 is 15 amino acids. RNA transcripts provided the source from which TCR beta CDR3 regions were amplified. HTBI primers were the set used in a first-round RT-PCR of the TCR CDR3. In TCRdb, the multiplex PCR reads were re-called with MiXCR into one record per CDR3 protein. Of 300,000 to 400,000 distinct CDR3 sequences listed, 18% are singletons. The sequence was collected from a woman in her 50s with Graves' hyperthyroidism. The specimen was blood. The chain has TRBV28 and TRBJ2-7, with a weak D call TRBD2 (5 bases). DNA for the CDR3: TGTGCCAGCAGTCTACTAGGTGGAGCGAACTACGAGCAGTACTTC. Protein sequence: CASSLLGGANYEQYF.